This TCR beta chain was profiled in a study of Ad26.COV2.S vaccination and SARS-CoV-2 variants. Across the study: Once, or twice with 56 days between doses, Ad26.COV2.S was given intramuscularly. Study results and limitations: Ad26.COV2.S recipients had broader spike-specific TCRs (P = 0.0014).

This clone was observed once. What it binds is unknown. Method: immunoSEQ multiplex PCR; TCRdb's copy keeps in-frame clones and lacks some. The sample records approximately 450,000 clones, about nine tenths being singletons. CDR3 length equals 15 residues. The V gene lost 0 bases and the J gene lost 3 bases, with 13 bases spanning the gap. Looked up from germline, CDR1 is SGDLS and CDR2 is YYNGEE. Treatment given: some 20 received Ad26.COV2.S at low or high dose, single or two shots; roughly 5 received placebo; per-sample allocation not given. Sampling took place 63 days after the first vaccine or placebo injection. An adult donor aged 18-55 years was enrolled in Boston. Expressing Wuhan-strain SARS-CoV-2 spike, an Ad26 vector served as the vaccine.

This sequence joins TRBV9 and TRBJ2-7, with unresolved D. This sequence originates from a person between 18 and 59 years old who received the Ad26.COV2.S COVID-19 vaccine or a placebo. The sample in question was peripheral blood, obtained in a trial of Ad26.COV2.S vaccine versus placebo. The CDR3 region is CASSVGLADVYEQYF. The CDR3 DNA follows: TGTGCCAGCAGCGTAGGTTTGGCTGACGTCTACGAGCAGTACTTC.